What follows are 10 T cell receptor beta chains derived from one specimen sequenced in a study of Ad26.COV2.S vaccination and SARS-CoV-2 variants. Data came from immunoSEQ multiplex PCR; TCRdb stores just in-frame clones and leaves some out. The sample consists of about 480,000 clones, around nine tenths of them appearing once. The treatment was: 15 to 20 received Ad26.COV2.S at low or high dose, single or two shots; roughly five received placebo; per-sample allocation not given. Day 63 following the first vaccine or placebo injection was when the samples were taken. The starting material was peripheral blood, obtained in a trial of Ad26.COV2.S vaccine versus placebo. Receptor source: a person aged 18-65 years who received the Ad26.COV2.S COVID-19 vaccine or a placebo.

CDR3 in amino acids: CASTDTYNEQFF. The CDR3 bases are TGTGCCAGTACGGATACCTACAATGAGCAGTTCTTC. The chain is built from TRBV19 and TRBJ2-1; D remains ambiguous. Trimming took off 7 bases at V and 2 bases at J, with 6 bases between the two ends. Germline V CDR1 and CDR2: LNHDA, SQIVND (reference sequence). The CDR3 runs to 12 residues.

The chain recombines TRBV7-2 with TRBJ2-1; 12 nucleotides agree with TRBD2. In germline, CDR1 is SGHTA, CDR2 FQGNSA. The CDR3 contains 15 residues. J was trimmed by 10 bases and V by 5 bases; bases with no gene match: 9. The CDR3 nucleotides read TGTGCCAGCAGCCGGACTAGCGGGACCCTCAGGGAGCAGTTCTTC. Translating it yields CASSRTSGTLREQFF. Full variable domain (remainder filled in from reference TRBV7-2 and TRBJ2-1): GAGVSQSPSNKVTEKGKDVELRCDPISGHTALYWYRQSLGQGLEFLIYFQGNSAPDKSGLPSDRFSAERTGGSVSTLTIQRTQQEDSAVYLCASSRTSGTLREQFFGPGTRLTVL.

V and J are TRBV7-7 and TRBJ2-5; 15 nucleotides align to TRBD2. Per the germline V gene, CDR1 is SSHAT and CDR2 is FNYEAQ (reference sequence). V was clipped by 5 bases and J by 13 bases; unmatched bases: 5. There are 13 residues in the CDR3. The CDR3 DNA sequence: TGTGCCAGCAGCCCAGGGACTAGCGGGGGGCGGTACTTC. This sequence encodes CASSPGTSGGRYF.

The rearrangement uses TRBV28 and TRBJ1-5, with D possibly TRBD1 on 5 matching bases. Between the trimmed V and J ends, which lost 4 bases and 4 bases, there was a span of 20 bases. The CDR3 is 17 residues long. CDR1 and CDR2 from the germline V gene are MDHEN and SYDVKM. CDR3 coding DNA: TGTGCCAGCAGTTATGCCGTGGAAACAGGCCGGAATCAGCCCCAGCATTTT. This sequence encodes CASSYAVETGRNQPQHF.

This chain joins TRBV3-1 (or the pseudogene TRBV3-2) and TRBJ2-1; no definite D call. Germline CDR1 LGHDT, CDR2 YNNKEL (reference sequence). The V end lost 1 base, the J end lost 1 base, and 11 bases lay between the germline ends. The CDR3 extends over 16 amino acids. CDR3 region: CASSQGWQSSYNEQFF. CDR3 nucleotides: TGTGCCAGCAGCCAAGGGTGGCAGTCTTCCTACAATGAGCAGTTCTTC.

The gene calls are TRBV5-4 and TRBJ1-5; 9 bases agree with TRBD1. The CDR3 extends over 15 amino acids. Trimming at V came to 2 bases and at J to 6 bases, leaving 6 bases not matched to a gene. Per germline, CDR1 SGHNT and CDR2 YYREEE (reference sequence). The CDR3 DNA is TGTGCCAGCAGCTTTGGGACAGGGATGGGTCAGCCCCAGCATTTT. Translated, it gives CASSFGTGMGQPQHF.

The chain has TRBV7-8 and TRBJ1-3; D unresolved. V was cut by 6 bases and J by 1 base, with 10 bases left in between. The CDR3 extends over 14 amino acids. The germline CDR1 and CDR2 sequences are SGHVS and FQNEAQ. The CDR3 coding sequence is TGTGCCAGCAGACTTATCGCTTCTGGAAACACCATATATTTT. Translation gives CASRLIASGNTIYF.

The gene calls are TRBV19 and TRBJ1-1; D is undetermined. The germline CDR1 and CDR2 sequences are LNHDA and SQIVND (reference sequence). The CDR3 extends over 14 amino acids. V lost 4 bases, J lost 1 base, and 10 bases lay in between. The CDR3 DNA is TGTGCCAGTAGTAAGGCAGAGAAGAACACTGAAGCTTTCTTT. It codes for CASSKAEKNTEAFF.

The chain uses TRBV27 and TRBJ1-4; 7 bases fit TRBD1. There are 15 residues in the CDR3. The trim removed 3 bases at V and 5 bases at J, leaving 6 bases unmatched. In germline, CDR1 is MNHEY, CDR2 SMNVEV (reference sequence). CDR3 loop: CASSLMTGRNEKLFF. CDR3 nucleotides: TGTGCCAGCAGTTTGATGACAGGGCGAAATGAAAAACTGTTTTTT.

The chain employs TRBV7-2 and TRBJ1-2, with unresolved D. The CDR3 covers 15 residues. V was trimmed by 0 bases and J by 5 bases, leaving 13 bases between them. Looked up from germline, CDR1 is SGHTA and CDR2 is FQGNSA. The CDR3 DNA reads TGTGCCAGCAGCTTAGCTCGAGGGTTTCGATATGGCTACACCTTC. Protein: CASSLARGFRYGYTF.